Below, 15 T cell receptor beta chains from the same sample are listed, as sequenced in a study of cytomegalovirus exposure and HLA in healthy donors. Use of 60 Vbeta and 13 Jbeta primers characterized the PCR. Sequencing used immunoSEQ multiplex PCR; TCRdb keeps in-frame clones, though not all of them. This table has about 100,000 clones, over 75% appearing once. The specimen sequenced was PBMCs. The receptor source for this set is a man aged 25 to 40 in good health and CMV-seronegative.

This clone was found once. V usage is TRBV10-3 and J usage is TRBJ1-1; D may be TRBD1 (5 bases). CDR1 is ENHRY, CDR2 SYGVKD, per germline. The CDR3 extends over 16 amino acids. Trimming took 7 bases from V and 0 from J, leaving 18 bases between them. CDR3 in DNA: TGTGCCATCACCCCTGCGGGAGGACAACTGAACACTGAAGCTTTCTTT. Translating it yields CAITPAGGQLNTEAFF.

The V and J genes are TRBV7-2 and TRBJ1-2, with D possibly matching TRBD1 (5 bases). Germline CDR1 and CDR2: SGHTA and FQGNSA. Trimming took off 4 bases at V and 6 bases at J, with 15 bases between the two ends. The CDR3 has 14 amino acids. The CDR3, as DNA: TGTGCCAGCAGCTCCCAAACGGGGGGAAATGGCTACACCTTC. Translating gives CASSSQTGGNGYTF.

This clone was seen more than once but under ten times. The chain uses TRBV2 and TRBJ2-1; 13 nucleotides match TRBD2. Germline values: CDR1 SNHLY, CDR2 FYNNEI. There are 17 residues in the CDR3. V shed 6 bases and J 0 bases; nucleotides not matched to a gene: 5. The CDR3 loop reads CASSSRTSGSSYNEQFF. The CDR3 DNA reads as TGTGCCAGCAGCTCCCGGACTAGCGGGAGCTCCTACAATGAGCAGTTCTTC.

The chain is built from TRBV11-3 and TRBJ2-3; 8 positions match TRBD2. CDR3 length: 15 residues. CDR1 is SGHNT and CDR2 is YENEEA in the germline V gene. The V segment lost 2 bases and the J segment 4 bases; nucleotides outside the gene matches: 5. This CDR3 reads CASSLSGLVSDTQYF. The CDR3 nucleotides are TGTGCCAGCAGCTTATCGGGACTAGTATCAGATACGCAGTATTTT.

The CDR3 loop reads CASSIGQGFGQPQHF. Written as DNA, the CDR3 is TGTGCCAGTAGTATTGGACAGGGGTTTGGTCAGCCCCAGCATTTT. The chain couples TRBV19 to TRBJ1-5; 9 bases align to TRBD1. CDR1 and CDR2 (germline): LNHDA, SQIVND (reference sequence). Losses at the gene ends were 3 bases for V and 6 bases for J; bases not matched to a gene: 6. This CDR3 has 15 amino acids.

This sequence joins TRBV7-9 and TRBJ1-1; 7 nucleotides align to TRBD1. The CDR3 spans 14 residues. Trimming at V came to 5 bases and at J to 2 bases, leaving 5 bases not matched to a gene. Per germline, CDR1 SEHNR and CDR2 FQNEAQ (reference sequence). Written as DNA, the CDR3 is TGTGCCAGCAGCGCCTCAGGGGGAAACACTGAAGCTTTCTTT. It specifies CASSASGGNTEAFF.

The rearrangement uses TRBV10-3 and TRBJ2-7; D might be TRBD1 (6 bases). CDR3 length: 12 residues. Trimming left V 7 bases short and J 1 base short, with 8 bases between. Germline V lookup: CDR1 ENHRY, CDR2 SYGVKD. The CDR3: CAIKDRSYEQYF. CDR3 in DNA: TGTGCCATCAAGGACAGATCCTACGAGCAGTACTTC.

The rearrangement links TRBV28 to TRBJ1-5, with 11 bases fitting TRBD1. The CDR3 contains 15 residues. The germline CDR1 and CDR2 sequences are MDHEN and SYDVKM. The ends lost 8 bases at V and 6 bases at J; junction bases unmatched: 9. CDR3 amino acids: CASLSGTGGIQPQHF. In DNA form, the CDR3 reads TGTGCCAGCCTTTCGGGGACAGGGGGGATTCAGCCCCAGCATTTT.

The chain combines TRBV6-6 with TRBJ1-2; D perhaps matches TRBD1 (5 bases). CDR3 size: 13 residues. CDR1 is MNHNY, CDR2 SVGAGI, per germline (reference sequence). V was shortened by 2 bases and J by 4 bases, with 8 bases between the two germline ends. CDR3 bases: TGTGCCAGCAGTTACACCGACAGCTATGGCTACACCTTC. Its protein product is CASSYTDSYGYTF.

This chain links TRBV19 with TRBJ2-3, with TRBD2 matching 11 bases. V was clipped by 5 bases and J by 3 bases; unmatched bases: 13. The CDR3 spans 18 residues. Germline lookup yields CDR1 LNHDA and CDR2 SQIVND (reference sequence). The CDR3 DNA follows: TGTGCCAGTAGTCCTCTCGTTAGCGGGAGGGCAATGACAGATACGCAGTATTTT. Residues: CASSPLVSGRAMTDTQYF. The complete variable domain, with remaining parts taken from reference TRBV19 and TRBJ2-3, reads DGGITQSPKYLFRKEGQNVTLSCEQNLNHDAMYWYRQDPGQGLRLIYYSQIVNDFQKGDIAEGYSVSREKKESFPLTVTSAQKNPTAFYLCASSPLVSGRAMTDTQYFGPGTRLTVL.

J is TRBJ2-3 and V is TRBV27, with 10 positions matching TRBD2. V was clipped by 5 bases and J by 4 bases; unmatched bases: 6. Germline V gene data show CDR1 as MNHEY and CDR2 as SMNVEV (reference sequence). The length of the CDR3 is 15 residues. The CDR3: CASSTKRGGPDTQYF. DNA of the CDR3: TGTGCCAGCAGTACCAAGCGGGGGGGCCCAGATACGCAGTATTTT.

The V and J genes are TRBV19 and TRBJ2-2; 10 positions agree with TRBD2. The CDR3 runs 16 residues. V shed 3 bases, J shed 3 bases, and the junction held 4 bases outside the gene matches. Germline V CDR1 and CDR2: LNHDA, SQIVND (reference sequence). The DNA of the CDR3 is TGTGCCAGTAGTATCCGTCTAGCGGGAGACACCGGGGAGCTGTTTTTT. This gives the protein CASSIRLAGDTGELFF.

The chain recombines TRBV28 with TRBJ2-7; D possibly corresponds to TRBD1 (5 bases). In germline, CDR1 is MDHEN, CDR2 SYDVKM. The V end was cut by 8 bases, the J end by 3 bases, with 20 bases between. This CDR3 comprises 15 residues. CDR3 loop: CASPPPGQPLYEQYF. In DNA, the CDR3 is TGTGCCAGCCCCCCCCCAGGGCAGCCACTCTACGAGCAGTACTTC.

Turning to this clone: The sample holds other DNA sequences that translate to the same CDR3. V is TRBV7-2 and J is TRBJ2-5; tentatively, D is TRBD1 (5 bases). The V end was cut by 1 base, the J end by 5 bases, with 14 bases between. The CDR3 is 15 amino acids. The V gene's germline CDR1 is SGHTA and CDR2 FQGNSA. The CDR3, as DNA: TGTGCCAGCAGCTTAGGGCTCCAGGGTCGGGAGACCCAGTACTTC. Its protein product is CASSLGLQGRETQYF. The full variable domain, rest sourced from reference TRBV7-2 and TRBJ2-5, is GAGVSQSPSNKVTEKGKDVELRCDPISGHTALYWYRQSLGQGLEFLIYFQGNSAPDKSGLPSDRFSAERTGGSVSTLTIQRTQQEDSAVYLCASSLGLQGRETQYFGPGTRLLVL.

V and J are TRBV14 and TRBJ2-1; perhaps TRBD1 as D (6 bases). Between the trimmed V and J ends, which lost 7 bases and 3 bases, there was a span of 10 bases. The V gene's germline CDR1 is SGHDN and CDR2 FVKESK. The CDR3 sequence is 13 residues long. The CDR3 loop reads CASKGHNYNEQFF. CDR3 DNA: TGTGCCAGCAAGGGACATAACTACAATGAGCAGTTCTTC.